Reported below is one T cell receptor beta chain. The target of this receptor is not known. No much larger clonotype is one base removed from it; base qualities were not supplied. This record comes from a study of CD8 T cells in Susac syndrome (dated by TCRdb to between 2019 and 2020). At the level of the whole study: The study used repertoire sequencing to test whether antigen drove CD8+ T cell activation and differentiation in Susac syndrome.

Study-level results and caveats: The study acknowledged that relatively few individuals were included in the TCR sequencing and HLA analysis.

High-throughput TCR beta sequencing profiled peripheral blood CD8+ and CD4+ T cells from healthy donors, Susac syndrome patients and multiple sclerosis patients. The multiple sclerosis controls were treatment-naive patients who had stable or active relapsing-remitting disease and met the revised McDonald criteria. CD8+ TEMRA cells were enriched by FACS, while bulk CD8+ and CD4+ T cells were purified by magnetic negative isolation. Blood was collected in EDTA tubes and processed within 24 hours, with PBMCs isolated through density gradient centrifugation. PBMCs intended for TCR sequencing were cryopreserved in liquid nitrogen and thawed later in a water bath at 37 degrees C. The sorted or isolated CD4+, CD8+ and CD8+ TEMRA cells had a purity of 90% or higher. RNA was extracted with the RNeasy kit and about 0.5 to 1 ug was reverse transcribed using random hexamers. The immunoSEQ multiplex PCR assay, which covers 54 Vbeta and 13 Jbeta segments, was used to amplify TCR beta CDR3 regions. To correct PCR amplification bias, a synthetic template baseline was used for both primer optimization and computational correction. The authors' pipeline ran thus. Only productive sequences were kept, with reads annotated to V, D and J genes according to IMGT and analyzed in immunoSEQ Analyzer. To calculate clonality, Shannon entropy was normalized by log2 of the number of productive unique sequences and then subtracted from one. For each patient and control, public and private clones were evaluated within the 100 most prevalent clones. A clone was defined as Susac-specific if it was absent from the healthy and MS cohorts, from more than 850 published viral clones and from other ImmuneACCESS disease sequences. The public reads were quality trimmed at Q25 with fastp and then assembled into clones with MiXCR by TCRdb, keeping productive beta chains. Every distinct CDR3 protein forms one entry, paired with its most common genes and DNA. Clone size and V and J calls follow TCRdb, not the original study. Here the sample has 150,000 to 200,000 distinct CDR3 sequences; roughly 95% occur a single time. The top ten clones comprise about 0.09% of the sample.

Relative to germline, V is 4 bases shorter and J is 6 bases shorter, with 13 bases between their ends. Counted from cysteine to phenylalanine, this CDR3 has 14 amino acids. This entry keeps only the CDR3 DNA: 42 bases, framed from base 1. From a lookup of the germline V gene (reference sequence), CDR1 and CDR2 are SEHNR and FQNEAQ. Material: CD4+ T cells from PBMCs. Recombination joined TRBV7-9 with TRBJ2-1; the D gene is perhaps TRBD1, from 6 matching bases. The TCR originated in a human donor with multiple sclerosis. The CDR3 is CASSSFRTANEQFF. The nucleotide sequence is given as TGTGCCAGCAGCTCATTTCGGACAGCCAATGAGCAGTTCTTC.